A single sample gave rise to the 19 T cell receptor beta chains below, sequenced in a study of blood T cells in healthy people across ages. With a J-beta primer mix and a sample-barcoded 5' primer, a second PCR ran roughly 6 to 11 cycles. One entry per CDR3 protein results from TCRdb running MiXCR on the 5' RACE reads. Here the sample spans about 1 million distinct CDR3 sequences, 25% being singletons. The same specimen was also included in a second study, on T cells of mothers and their children.

The sequencing sample was made of blood. The origin of the receptors is a girl aged 2-10 years in good health.

The rearrangement uses TRBV24-1 and TRBJ2-2; D not resolved. V lost 4 bases and J 5 bases, leaving 19 bases between the germline ends. The length of the CDR3 is 17 residues. CDR1 and CDR2 (germline): KGHDR, SFDVKD. As DNA, the CDR3 is TGTGCCACCAGTGACCAGGACCTCACAGATGAAACCGGGGAGCTGTTTTTT. It codes for CATSDQDLTDETGELFF.

This clonotype was counted a few times. As DNA, the CDR3 is TGCGCCAGCAGTACTCTGCAGGGGGCCACCTACAATGAGCAGTTCTTC. It yields the protein CASSTLQGATYNEQFF. The chain is built from TRBV10-2 and TRBJ2-1, with 8 positions matching TRBD1. V gave up 5 bases and J gave up 2 bases; unmatched junction bases: 8. The CDR3 contains 16 residues. Germline V gene lookup returns CDR1 WSHSY and CDR2 SAAADI.

This clonotype has more than one count but fewer than ten. The V and J genes are TRBV6-2 or TRBV6-3 and TRBJ2-4; 8 positions match TRBD2. This CDR3 has 14 residues. Unmatched junction bases numbered 3, after V lost 0 bases and J lost 8 bases. Germline CDR1 and CDR2: MNHEY and SVGEGT. The CDR3, as DNA: TGTGCCAGCAGTTACTCCGGGACTAGGGACATTCAGTACTTC. This encodes CASSYSGTRDIQYF.

This clonotype was picked up a small number of times. The V call is TRBV28, the J call TRBJ1-3; tentatively, D is TRBD1 (5 bases). This CDR3 has 15 amino acids. The V gene lost 6 bases and the J gene lost 4 bases, with 16 bases spanning the gap. The V gene's germline CDR1 is MDHEN and CDR2 SYDVKM. In DNA form, the CDR3 reads TGTGCCAGCAGCCTGTTGGCAGGGACCGGAAACACCATATATTTT. This sequence encodes CASSLLAGTGNTIYF.

This clonotype has a handful of counts. The gene calls are TRBV20-1 and TRBJ2-1; 8 nucleotides agree with TRBD1. The J call is in doubt because the DNA end fits TRBJ2-7 better. CDR1 DFQATT and CDR2 SNEGSKA come from the germline V gene (reference sequence). This CDR3 region has 14 residues. Written as DNA, the CDR3 is TGCAGTGCCGATAGGGACAGGACGGGAGCCGAGCAGTACTTC. Translated: CSADRDRTGAEQYF.

The chain joins TRBV7-3 to TRBJ2-5; 7 positions agree with TRBD2. The better agreement between TRBJ2-1 and the DNA end casts doubt on the J call. The CDR3 consists of 16 residues. Germline CDR1 is SGHTA and CDR2 is FQGTGA. The CDR3 region is CASSSGASPGGNEQFF. The CDR3 coding sequence is TGTGCCAGCAGCTCCGGGGCTAGCCCGGGGGGCAATGAGCAGTTCTTC.

This clonotype came up a few times. V usage is TRBV6-2 or TRBV6-3 and J usage is TRBJ2-1; D not resolved. The CDR3 contains 16 residues. Per germline, CDR1 MNHEY and CDR2 SVGEGT. V was trimmed by 6 bases and J by 0 bases, leaving 15 bases between them. The CDR3 protein is CASSPIDPSSYNEQFF. The CDR3 DNA sequence: TGTGCCAGCAGCCCGATCGATCCGAGCTCCTACAATGAGCAGTTCTTC.

This chain links TRBV5-1 with TRBJ2-5; TRBD2 matches at 11 bases. The J call may be in error: the DNA end matches TRBJ2-1 better. The CDR3 contains 14 residues. Germline loops: CDR1 SGHRS, CDR2 YFSETQ. The CDR3 nucleotides read TGCGCCAGCAGCCCCAGACTAGCGGGAAATGAGCAGTTCTTC. This codes for CASSPRLAGNEQFF.

The J gene is TRBJ2-1, the V gene TRBV7-9, with 10 bases lining up with TRBD1. The CDR3 length is 15 residues. Germline V gene sequence: CDR1 SEHNR, CDR2 FQNEAQ (reference sequence). Unmatched junction bases numbered 14, after V lost 9 bases and J lost 9 bases. The CDR3: CASNLLGTGDVEQFF. In nucleotides, the CDR3 is TGTGCCAGTAACCTATTAGGGACAGGGGACGTTGAGCAGTTCTTC.

Concerning this clonotype itself: At one of its ends the junction is not consistent with the germline gene, which may arise from a read error. V is TRBV7-9 and J is TRBJ1-4; D not certain. CDR1 is SEHNR, CDR2 FQNEAQ, per germline (reference sequence). The CDR3 contains 14 residues. The CDR3 DNA is TGCGCCAGCAGCTTAGGGCCCCTTAATGAAAAACTGTTTTTT. Encoded protein: CASSLGPLNEKLFF.

The chain joins TRBV18 to TRBJ1-1; tentative D call: TRBD1 (5 bases). V was shortened by 3 bases and J by 10 bases, with 9 bases between the two germline ends. CDR1 is KGHSH and CDR2 is LQKENI in the germline V gene. The length of the CDR3 is 11 residues. As DNA, the CDR3 is TGTGCCAGCTCACCTCTCCAGGGAGCTTTCTTT. Protein: CASSPLQGAFF.

The chain is built from TRBV6-6 and TRBJ1-1; no clear D. Germline V CDR1 and CDR2: MNHNY, SVGAGI (reference sequence). CDR3 size: 11 residues. Trimming removed 2 bases from V and 11 bases from J, with 9 bases in between. As DNA, the CDR3 is TGTGCCAGCAGTTACGATCAGAGGGCTTTCTTT. Its protein product is CASSYDQRAFF.

The chain is built from TRBV24-1 and TRBJ2-2, with D tentatively TRBD2 (6 bases). Germline CDR1 reads KGHDR; CDR2 reads SFDVKD. CDR3 length: 16 residues. V lost 4 bases and J 4 bases, leaving 15 bases between the germline ends. CDR3: CATSDLGGVGTGELFF. The CDR3 DNA is TGTGCCACCAGTGACCTTGGAGGGGTGGGCACCGGGGAGCTGTTTTTT.

The chain joins TRBV6-6 to TRBJ1-1; maybe TRBD1 (5 bases). There are 11 residues in the CDR3. Germline V lookup: CDR1 MNHNY, CDR2 SVGAGI (reference sequence). The CDR3 is CATRVNTEAFF. CDR3 nucleotides: TGTGCAACCAGGGTGAACACTGAAGCTTTCTTT.

This clonotype was seen only a few times. The junction and the germline gene differ at one end; a read error may be behind it. The gene calls are TRBV7-7 and TRBJ2-5; weak D call: TRBD2 (6 bases). The J call may be mistaken, given a closer DNA end match to TRBJ2-7. The germline V gene encodes CDR1 SSHAT and CDR2 FNYEAQ (reference sequence). The CDR3 sequence is 13 residues long. The chain's CDR3 is CASSLGGGTEQYF. For the CDR3, the DNA is TGTGCTAGCAGCTTGGGGGGAGGAACCGAGCAGTACTTC.

This clonotype was seen a few times. The chain couples TRBV7-6 to TRBJ1-5, with 7 bases that match TRBD1. From germline, CDR1 is SGHVS and CDR2 FNYEAQ. J was trimmed by 6 bases and V by 5 bases; bases with no gene match: 4. This CDR3 has 13 residues. The CDR3 coding sequence is TGTGCCAGCAGCCAGTACAGGGGTCAGCCCCAGCATTTT. Translated: CASSQYRGQPQHF. The full variable domain, rest sourced from reference TRBV7-6 and TRBJ1-5, is GAGVSQSPRYKVTKRGQDVALRCDPISGHVSLYWYRQALGQGPEFLTYFNYEAQQDKSGLPNDRFSAERPEGSISTLTIQRTEQRDSAMYRCASSQYRGQPQHFGDGTRLSIL.

The chain is built from TRBV3-1 and TRBJ2-7; D is possibly TRBD1 (6 bases). This CDR3 comprises 15 residues. V lost 5 bases and J lost 4, with 18 bases in between. Germline V gene sequence: CDR1 LGHDT, CDR2 YNNKEL (reference sequence). The CDR3 DNA reads as TGTGCCAGCAGCTCCGTCGACAGGTTCGGATACGAGCAGTACTTC. As protein: CASSSVDRFGYEQYF.

This clonotype was picked up a small number of times. Germline is not matched at one junction end, which may reflect a read error. This sequence joins TRBV2 and TRBJ2-5; tentative D call: TRBD2 (6 bases). This CDR3 comprises 11 residues. The germline CDR1 and CDR2 sequences are SNHLY and FYNNEI. The CDR3 DNA reads as TGTGCCAGCGTAGGACGCGGGGATTCCGTCTTC. As protein: CASVGRGDSVF.

The J gene is TRBJ2-5, the V gene TRBV27, with 8 bases that match TRBD1. Matching the DNA end better, TRBJ2-1 makes the J call doubtful. Germline values: CDR1 MNHEY, CDR2 SMNVEV (reference sequence). CDR3 length: 14 residues. CDR3 region: CASRPRQGNNEQFF. For the CDR3, the DNA is TGTGCCAGCAGACCCCGACAGGGGAACAATGAGCAGTTCTTC.